This T cell receptor beta chain came from a study of immune evolution from preneoplasia to lung adenocarcinoma. Study outcomes and limitations: Clonality was highest in normal lung, lower in later-stage lesions apparently. Highest clonality occurred in KRAS-mutant, not EGFR-mutant or double wild-type, nodules. From normal lung to invasive adenocarcinoma, top clone frequencies appeared to decrease.

Using immunoSEQ multiplex PCR, the repertoire was profiled, and TCRdb retains in-frame clones only, with some absent. The sample holds around 6,800 clones, roughly 74% seen once. The CDR3 is 14 residues long. V gave up 0 bases and J gave up 4 bases; unmatched junction bases: 0. From germline, CDR1 is SGHNT and CDR2 YYREEE (reference sequence). Patients had resection in Japan or China between the mid-2010s and the late 2010s. As for this clone: The target antigen is unknown.

The TCR comes from a donor older than 65 with lung adenocarcinoma. Some clones in this sample may be carry-over from other donors' samples. The material sequenced was FFPE atypical adenomatous hyperplasia tissue from the lung. This sample's subset: atypical adenomatous hyperplasia (AAH), lung preneoplasia. The rearrangement joins TRBV5-4 to TRBJ1-2, with 10 bases aligning to TRBD1. The CDR3 sequence is CASSLGTGGYGYTF. The CDR3 DNA follows: TGTGCCAGCAGCTTGGGGACAGGGGGCTATGGCTACACCTTC.